These 27 T cell receptor beta chains originate from one sample sequenced in a study of cytomegalovirus exposure and HLA in healthy donors. PCR primers comprised 60 Vbeta and 13 Jbeta primers. Generated by immunoSEQ multiplex PCR, the TCRdb table keeps only in-frame clones and is missing some. The listing contains approximately 150,000 clones. What was sequenced was PBMCs. The origin of the receptors is a woman between 18 and 29 years old in good health and CMV-seronegative.

This chain uses TRBV5-1 with TRBJ2-1; tentatively, D is TRBD1 (6 bases). V dropped 1 base and J dropped 12 bases, with 17 bases sitting between them. Germline V gene sequence: CDR1 SGHRS, CDR2 YFSETQ. The CDR3 sequence is 14 residues long. The CDR3 DNA is TGCGCCAGCAGCTTGTTTCCAGGGGTAGGGGGGCAGTTCTTC. Amino acids: CASSLFPGVGGQFF.

The chain recombines TRBV27 with TRBJ1-1; D might be TRBD1 (6 bases). CDR1 and CDR2 (germline): MNHEY, SMNVEV (reference sequence). Deletions cut 8 bases from V and 3 bases from J, with 19 bases between. CDR3 size: 15 residues. CDR3 nucleotide sequence: TGTGCCAGCGGGACATGGGGGCGAGGGGACACTGAAGCTTTCTTT. Residues: CASGTWGRGDTEAFF.

The chain recombines TRBV25-1 with TRBJ1-2; D may be TRBD1 (5 bases). The CDR3 runs to 14 residues. V lost 1 base, J lost 8 bases, and 14 bases lay in between. Germline V CDR1 and CDR2: MGHDK, SYGVNS. Here the CDR3 reads CASSESHGGGGYTF. In nucleotides, the CDR3 is TGTGCCAGCAGTGAATCCCACGGGGGAGGAGGCTACACCTTC.

The chain has TRBV19 and TRBJ1-3, with D perhaps TRBD1 (5 bases). The CDR3 loop spans 15 amino acids. Germline CDR1 and CDR2: LNHDA and SQIVND (reference sequence). Trimming left V 5 bases short and J 0 bases short, with 11 bases between. CDR3 residues: CASSPGHHSGNTIYF. The CDR3 nucleotides are TGTGCCAGTAGTCCAGGACACCACTCTGGAAACACCATATATTTT.

The genes are TRBV7-9 and TRBJ2-5, with TRBD2 matching 14 bases. Germline V gene data show CDR1 as SEHNR and CDR2 as FQNEAQ (reference sequence). The V gene end was trimmed by 5 bases and the J gene end by 5 bases; junction bases not matched to a gene: 4. The CDR3 sequence is 15 residues long. The CDR3 DNA reads TGTGCCAGCAGCCGGACTAGCGGGAGGTTGGAGACCCAGTACTTC. It specifies CASSRTSGRLETQYF.

V is TRBV19 and J is TRBJ2-7, with 7 bases that match TRBD1. Trimming took 5 bases from V and 0 from J; bases not matched to a gene: 7. The CDR3 loop spans 15 amino acids. Germline CDR1 LNHDA, CDR2 SQIVND (reference sequence). The CDR3 sequence: CASSPRTGNSYEQYF. CDR3 DNA sequence: TGTGCCAGTAGTCCGCGGACAGGTAACTCCTACGAGCAGTACTTC.

The chain has TRBV11-2 and TRBJ2-3, with D perhaps TRBD2 (5 bases). Germline V CDR1 and CDR2: SGHAT, FQNNGV. There are 16 residues in the CDR3. V lost 4 bases to trimming and J lost 2 bases, with 16 bases between them. This chain's CDR3 is CASSSGLFITTDTQYF. CDR3 bases: TGTGCCAGCAGCTCCGGACTCTTTATAACCACAGATACGCAGTATTTT.

This rearrangement joins TRBV18 to TRBJ1-5; no definite D call. CDR1 and CDR2 (germline): KGHSH, LQKENI. Trimming pared 3 bases from V and 4 bases from J, leaving 7 bases between. CDR3 length equals 13 residues. The DNA for the CDR3 is TGTGCCAGCTCACCTCCTTTAAATCAGCCCCAGCATTTT. Encoded protein: CASSPPLNQPQHF.

The chain is built from TRBV9 and TRBJ1-2; a possible D gene is TRBD1 (5 bases). The ends were cut back, 2 bases at V and 6 bases at J, with 20 bases in the middle. Germline CDR1 is SGDLS and CDR2 is YYNGEE. The CDR3 extends over 16 amino acids. CDR3 nucleotide sequence: TGTGCCAGCAGCGTCGCACCTGGGACTCAAACGGATGGCTACACCTTC. It encodes CASSVAPGTQTDGYTF. Full variable domain (outside the CDR3, taken from reference TRBV9 and TRBJ1-2): DSGVTQTPKHLITATGQRVTLRCSPRSGDLSVYWYQQSLDQGLQFLIQYYNGEERAKGNILERFSAQQFPDLHSELNLSSLELGDSALYFCASSVAPGTQTDGYTFGSGTRLTVV.

The chain combines TRBV7-9 with TRBJ2-7; no reliable D call. This CDR3 has 14 residues. V lost 2 bases to trimming and J lost 0 bases, with 8 bases between them. Per the germline V gene, CDR1 is SEHNR and CDR2 is FQNEAQ (reference sequence). The CDR3 reads CASSLLPSSYEQYF. In DNA form, the CDR3 reads TGTGCCAGCAGCTTATTACCGAGCTCCTACGAGCAGTACTTC.

This sequence joins TRBV2 and TRBJ1-1; 7 nucleotides agree with TRBD1. The ends lost 9 bases at V and 10 bases at J; junction bases unmatched: 2. The CDR3 spans 9 residues. CDR1 and CDR2 (germline): SNHLY, FYNNEI. The CDR3 reads CARTGRAFF. The CDR3 DNA sequence: TGTGCCAGGACAGGGCGAGCTTTCTTT.

On this clone itself: Other DNA sequences of this sample code for an identical CDR3. V usage is TRBV5-1 and J usage is TRBJ2-5; TRBD1 matches 9 bases. The length of the CDR3 is 14 residues. CDR1 and CDR2 (germline): SGHRS, YFSETQ. J gave up 4 bases and V 4 bases, and 5 bases lay outside the gene matches. The CDR3 loop reads CASSPGQGGETQYF. The CDR3 DNA reads as TGCGCCAGCAGCCCGGGACAGGGTGGAGAGACCCAGTACTTC.

V is TRBV5-4 and J is TRBJ2-7, with D possibly being TRBD1 (6 bases). This CDR3 region has 14 residues. CDR1 is SGHNT and CDR2 is YYREEE in the germline V gene (reference sequence). V was pared by 3 bases and J by 5 bases, with 15 bases between. This CDR3 is CASSSRGSHNEQYF. The CDR3 DNA sequence: TGTGCCAGCAGCTCCAGGGGCTCGCACAACGAGCAGTACTTC.

This chain links TRBV5-1 with TRBJ2-3; no reliable D call. Looked up from germline, CDR1 is SGHRS and CDR2 is YFSETQ. Trimming removed 0 bases at V and 6 bases at J, with 11 bases between. The CDR3 totals 14 residues. The CDR3: CASSLDTAGDTQYF. The CDR3 DNA follows: TGCGCCAGCAGCTTGGATACAGCTGGGGATACGCAGTATTTT.

This chain uses TRBV7-2 with TRBJ1-3, with TRBD1 matching over 11 bases. CDR1 and CDR2 (germline): SGHTA, FQGNSA. CDR3 length equals 18 residues. V gave up 1 base and J gave up 0 bases; unmatched junction bases: 5. CDR3 residues: CASSLVGQGVASGNTIYF. The CDR3 DNA reads TGTGCCAGCAGCTTAGTGGGACAGGGGGTAGCCTCTGGAAACACCATATATTTT.

V gene TRBV4-1 combines with J gene TRBJ1-5, with D possibly matching TRBD1 (5 bases). Germline V CDR1 and CDR2: MGHRA, YSYEKL. Trimming cost V 1 base and J 8 bases, with 15 bases left between them. This CDR3 region has 15 residues. In nucleotides, the CDR3 is TGCGCCAGCAGCCAAGGGGTTACAGGCAGAAAGCCCCAGCATTTT. Protein sequence: CASSQGVTGRKPQHF.

The genes are TRBV18 and TRBJ1-1; a weak D match, TRBD1 (6 bases). Trimming stripped 5 bases from V and 1 base from J, with 20 bases between. CDR3 size: 17 residues. The germline CDR1 and CDR2 sequences are KGHSH and LQKENI. The CDR3 loop is CASSSSDHRVWNTEAFF. The CDR3 region has the DNA TGTGCCAGCTCATCCAGCGACCACAGGGTTTGGAACACTGAAGCTTTCTTT.

The gene calls are TRBV25-1 and TRBJ1-2, with 9 nucleotides matching TRBD1. This CDR3 contains 16 residues. V dropped 4 bases and J dropped 0; count of bases not matched to a gene: 6. CDR1 is MGHDK, CDR2 SYGVNS, per germline. Here the CDR3 DNA reads TGTGCCAGCAGTGGGGTTAACAGGGGGCCTAACTATGGCTACACCTTC. This codes for CASSGVNRGPNYGYTF.

The chain combines TRBV5-1 with TRBJ1-1, with 7 bases lining up with TRBD1. The CDR3 is made up of 16 amino acids. Germline CDR1 is SGHRS and CDR2 is YFSETQ. Trimming cost V 4 bases and J 3 bases; bases outside gene matches: 12. For the CDR3, the DNA is TGCGCCAGCAGCCCCACGGAGGGGGCGTCTTACACTGAAGCTTTCTTT. This encodes CASSPTEGASYTEAFF. The full variable domain, in which reference TRBV5-1 and TRBJ1-1 provide the parts outside the CDR3, is KAGVTQTPRYLIKTRGQQVTLSCSPISGHRSVSWYQQTPGQGLQFLFEYFSETQRNKGNFPGRFSGRQFSNSRSEMNVSTLELGDSALYLCASSPTEGASYTEAFFGQGTRLTVV.

The DNA of the CDR3 is TGCAGCGTCCGACAGGGGTCAGGCGAGACCCAGTACTTC. It is translated as CSVRQGSGETQYF. The chain has TRBV29-1 and TRBJ2-5; TRBD1 matches at 8 bases. Germline lookup yields CDR1 SQVTM and CDR2 ANQGSEA. The CDR3 sequence is 13 residues long. Unmatched junction bases numbered 8, after V lost 6 bases and J lost 5 bases. Full variable domain (rest looked up from reference TRBV29-1 and TRBJ2-5): SAVISQKPSRDICQRGTSLTIQCQVDSQVTMMFWYRQQPGQSLTLIATANQGSEATYESGFVIDKFPISRPNLTFSTLTVSNMSPEDSSIYLCSVRQGSGETQYFGPGTRLLVL.

This chain connects TRBV27 to TRBJ1-4; maybe TRBD1 (5 bases). The CDR3 has 15 residues. Trimming cost V 3 bases and J 6 bases, with 14 bases left between them. The V gene's germline CDR1 is MNHEY and CDR2 SMNVEV (reference sequence). The CDR3 region has the DNA TGTGCCAGCAGTTTCGACTCCGCGGGGGATGAAAAACTGTTTTTT. It codes for CASSFDSAGDEKLFF.

The chain links TRBV28 to TRBJ1-1; no clear D. Germline CDR1 and CDR2: MDHEN and SYDVKM. CDR3 length: 13 residues. The V gene lost 7 bases and the J gene lost 0 bases, with 9 bases spanning the gap. The CDR3 loop reads CASTSGVNTEAFF. CDR3 sequence (DNA): TGTGCCAGCACCTCCGGGGTGAACACTGAAGCTTTCTTT. The full variable domain, in which reference TRBV28 and TRBJ1-1 provide the parts outside the CDR3, is DVKVTQSSRYLVKRTGEKVFLECVQDMDHENMFWYRQDPGLGLRLIYFSYDVKMKEKGDIPEGYSVSREKKERFSLILESASTNQTSMYLCASTSGVNTEAFFGQGTRLTVV.

V and J are TRBV7-9 and TRBJ2-1; 13 positions agree with TRBD2. CDR1 is SEHNR, CDR2 FQNEAQ, per germline (reference sequence). V lost 1 base and J lost 6; bases outside the gene matches: 3. The CDR3 consists of 16 residues. CDR3 in DNA: TGTGCCAGCAGCTTAGGGACTAGCGGGAGAACCAATGAGCAGTTCTTC. Translating gives CASSLGTSGRTNEQFF.

Of note for this clone: A read error may produce the germline difference seen at one junction end. The chain carries TRBV7-7 and TRBJ1-2, with a tentative D call TRBD1 (5 bases). The CDR3 contains 14 residues. The germline gives CDR1 SSHAT, CDR2 FNYEAQ (reference sequence). CDR3 in DNA: TGTGCTAGCAGCTTAGTGGGGGGGGAACGGGGCTACACCTTC. Its protein is CASSLVGGERGYTF.

The chain uses TRBV5-4 and TRBJ2-5; D may be TRBD2 (7 bases). From germline, CDR1 is SGHNT and CDR2 YYREEE (reference sequence). This CDR3 is 14 amino acids long. The ends were cut back, 3 bases at V and 4 bases at J, with 13 bases in the middle. The CDR3 loop reads CASSSKGGGETQYF. The DNA for the CDR3 is TGTGCCAGCAGCTCCAAGGGGGGGGGAGAGACCCAGTACTTC.

This sequence joins TRBV5-1 and TRBJ2-7, with 11 bases aligning to TRBD2. Germline values: CDR1 SGHRS, CDR2 YFSETQ. The V segment lost 4 bases and the J segment 0 bases; nucleotides outside the gene matches: 6. CDR3 size: 16 residues. The CDR3 DNA follows: TGCGCCAGCAGCGAAACCGGGACTAGCGGCTCCTACGAGCAGTACTTC. Translation: CASSETGTSGSYEQYF.

The chain joins TRBV9 to TRBJ1-2; D unclear. V shed 2 bases and J shed 2 bases, with 7 bases lying between them. Per germline, CDR1 SGDLS and CDR2 YYNGEE. The length of the CDR3 is 13 residues. The CDR3 here is CASSVGSNYGYTF. In DNA form, the CDR3 reads TGTGCCAGCAGCGTGGGCAGCAACTATGGCTACACCTTC.